This T cell receptor beta chain was captured by sequencing in a study of preoperative IRX-2 immunotherapy in early breast cancer. Regarding treatment: preoperative locoregional IRX-2 cytokine immunotherapy. This phase Ib study tested locoregional IRX-2 cytokine immunotherapy given before surgery. Here immunoSEQ multiplex PCR was the method, and the copy in TCRdb shows in-frame clones only, minus some. The repertoire holds about 23,000 clones, with around 91% as singletons. The germline V gene has CDR1 MGHRA and CDR2 YSYEKL. CDR3 length: 14 amino acids. V was clipped by 4 bases and J by 3 bases; unmatched bases: 6.

The V call is TRBV4-1, the J call TRBJ2-7, with 7 nucleotides matching TRBD1. The receptor's source is a human donor with breast cancer. The specimen comprised tumor tissue, sampled after IRX-2 immunotherapy. The CDR3 DNA reads TGCGCCAGCAGCCCGGGACAGTCATTCTACGAGCAGTACTTC. This translates into CASSPGQSFYEQYF.